The source of this T cell receptor beta chain is a study of radiotherapy plus CTLA-4 blockade in lung cancer. Study details: Objective response was observed in about 19% of patients, and disease control in roughly 33%.

The CDR3 length is 15 residues. V lost 2 bases and J 2 bases, leaving 11 bases between the germline ends. Germline V gene sequence: CDR1 SGHDT, CDR2 YYEEEE. Clones were sequenced by immunoSEQ multiplex PCR, and TCRdb holds only the in-frame ones, with some missing. Of fewer than 95,000 clones listed, under 90% were seen once; the top ten hold 0.84%. The chain links TRBV5-6 to TRBJ1-5; no clear D gene. The origin of this receptor is a human donor with non-small cell lung cancer who had stable disease on radiotherapy plus ipilimumab. Sequenced here: peripheral blood, sampled from a patient treated with radiotherapy plus ipilimumab. The CDR3 here is CASSFSGLGNQPQHF. The CDR3 DNA reads as TGTGCCAGCAGCTTCTCGGGCCTGGGCAATCAGCCCCAGCATTTT.